These 12 T cell receptor beta chains were sequenced from one sample in a study of T cells after somatic rescue of genetic block. Profiled with immunoSEQ multiplex PCR; TCRdb holds only in-frame clones, not every one. The sample lists 110,000 or so clones, over 80% occurring once. Sequencing used peripheral blood mononuclear cells (PBMCs). The receptor source for this set is a woman under 30.

The chain recombines TRBV30 with TRBJ1-2, with TRBD1 identical over 9 bases. Germline V lookup: CDR1 GTSNPN, CDR2 SVGIG (reference sequence). The CDR3 covers 13 residues. V was clipped by 0 bases and J by 7 bases; unmatched bases: 3. CDR3 residues: CAWSVGQGGGYTF. Here the CDR3 DNA reads TGTGCCTGGAGTGTGGGACAGGGCGGTGGCTACACCTTC.

The chain employs TRBV9 and TRBJ2-1; a possible D gene is TRBD1 (5 bases). There are 13 residues in the CDR3. The V gene lost 0 bases and the J gene lost 9 bases, with 10 bases spanning the gap. From germline, CDR1 is SGDLS and CDR2 YYNGEE. CDR3 sequence: CASSVARVSEQFF. Here the CDR3 DNA reads TGTGCCAGCAGCGTAGCCAGGGTCAGTGAGCAGTTCTTC.

The gene calls are TRBV5-1 and TRBJ2-5, with D possibly being TRBD1 (5 bases). CDR1 and CDR2 from the germline V gene are SGHRS and YFSETQ. V lost 5 bases, J lost 3 bases, and 11 bases lay in between. This CDR3 comprises 13 residues. The CDR3 loop reads CASRRQTEETQYF. CDR3 in DNA: TGCGCCAGCAGGCGACAGACAGAAGAGACCCAGTACTTC.

The chain uses TRBV6-4 and TRBJ1-2; tentative D call: TRBD1 (5 bases). CDR3 size: 13 residues. V was pared by 4 bases and J by 5 bases, with 11 bases between. Germline V gene data show CDR1 as MRHNA and CDR2 as SNTAGT. CDR3 coding DNA: TGTGCCAGCAGTGGACAGTTCGGGTATGGCTACACCTTC. It codes for CASSGQFGYGYTF.

The chain has TRBV7-2 and TRBJ2-1; a possible D gene is TRBD2 (6 bases). This CDR3 region has 15 residues. Between the trimmed V and J ends, which lost 5 bases and 4 bases, there was a span of 15 bases. CDR1 is SGHTA, CDR2 FQGNSA, per germline. The CDR3 sequence is CASSPSGLTYNEQFF. DNA for the CDR3: TGTGCCAGCAGCCCAAGCGGGCTAACATACAATGAGCAGTTCTTC.

The chain employs TRBV11-3 and TRBJ2-7, with D hard to call. With 5 bases removed from V and 6 bases from J, the gap between germline ends came to 17 bases. This CDR3 comprises 14 residues. Germline V lookup: CDR1 SGHNT, CDR2 YENEEA. CDR3: CASSPVLGWGEQYF. DNA for the CDR3: TGTGCCAGCAGCCCAGTACTGGGATGGGGCGAGCAGTACTTC.

The chain joins TRBV4-1 to TRBJ2-2; 8 bases agree with TRBD1. The CDR3 runs 15 residues. V dropped 0 bases and J dropped 7; count of bases not matched to a gene: 4. CDR1 is MGHRA and CDR2 is YSYEKL in the germline V gene. CDR3 nucleotides: TGCGCCAGCAGCCAAGATGACAGGGGTGGCGGGGAGCTGTTTTTT. Protein: CASSQDDRGGGELFF.

The genes are TRBV6-4 and TRBJ2-5; 8 bases map to TRBD2. Looked up from germline, CDR1 is MRHNA and CDR2 is SNTAGT. The CDR3 is 14 residues long. The V gene end was trimmed by 6 bases and the J gene end by 6 bases; junction bases not matched to a gene: 9. CDR3 protein: CASRAGLGLQTQYF. The CDR3 bases are TGTGCCAGCAGGGCGGGACTAGGTTTGCAGACCCAGTACTTC.

J is TRBJ2-1 and V is TRBV7-3, with 10 bases fitting TRBD2. Germline CDR1 reads SGHTA; CDR2 reads FQGTGA. CDR3 length: 15 amino acids. Unmatched junction bases numbered 6, after V lost 5 bases and J lost 5 bases. Here the CDR3 reads CASSRLAGGHNEQFF. CDR3 DNA sequence: TGTGCCAGCAGCCGTTTAGCGGGGGGTCACAATGAGCAGTTCTTC.

The J gene is TRBJ1-3, the V gene TRBV7-9; possibly TRBD1 for D (6 bases). The CDR3 totals 15 residues. Trimming took off 5 bases at V and 0 bases at J, with 11 bases between the two ends. The V gene's germline CDR1 is SEHNR and CDR2 FQNEAQ (reference sequence). For the CDR3, the DNA is TGTGCCAGCAGCGCCGGACAGAGCTCTGGAAACACCATATATTTT. Its protein is CASSAGQSSGNTIYF. Together with reference TRBV7-9 and TRBJ1-3, the CDR3 gives the full variable domain: DTGVSQNPRHKITKRGQNVTFRCDPISEHNRLYWYRQTLGQGPEFLTYFQNEAQLEKSRLLSDRFSAERPKGSFSTLEIQRTEQGDSAMYLCASSAGQSSGNTIYFGEGSWLTVV.

The rearrangement uses TRBV6-1 and TRBJ1-6; D ambiguous. The CDR3 spans 16 residues. Deletions cut 2 bases from V and 4 bases from J, with 12 bases between. Germline CDR1 is MNHNS and CDR2 is SASEGT. The CDR3 spells CASSELPSIYNSPLHF. CDR3 nucleotides: TGTGCCAGCAGTGAATTGCCGTCAATTTATAATTCACCCCTCCACTTT.

V is TRBV6-4 and J is TRBJ2-3, with TRBD2 identical over 7 bases. There are 14 residues in the CDR3. Per germline, CDR1 MRHNA and CDR2 SNTAGT. V shed 2 bases, J shed 3 bases, and the junction held 2 bases outside the gene matches. The CDR3 here is CASSDGLETDTQYF. In DNA, the CDR3 is TGTGCCAGCAGTGACGGACTAGAAACAGATACGCAGTATTTT.